A selection of T cell receptor beta chains follows, all from one sample in a study of cytomegalovirus exposure and HLA in healthy donors. TCRdb keeps only in-frame clones here, not all; method: immunoSEQ multiplex PCR. The repertoire has some 170,000 clones, around three quarters of them found once; the top ten carry 2% to 2.5%. The sample consisted of PBMCs. The source is a man in his forties or fifties in good health and CMV-seronegative. Both conserved end residues are part of each CDR3. The order of the fields is J gene, clone size, D gene, V gene, CDR3 length, CDR3 protein, CDR3 DNA. A D gene is named only where the DNA matches it firmly. Some rows mark clone size as missing; the rest say once, few, many or name a class of expanded clone.

J: TRBJ1-2; size: -; D: TRBD1; V: TRBV7-9; length: 16; CDR3: CASSLAGRTGGNGYTF; DNA: TGTGCCAGCAGCTTAGCCGGACGGACAGGGGGAAATGGCTACACCTTC
J: TRBJ1-3; size: -; D: -; V: TRBV5-1; length: 14; CDR3: CASSLGQRGNTIYF; DNA: TGCGCCAGCAGCTTGGGACAGAGGGGAAACACCATATATTTT
J: TRBJ2-3; size: few; D: -; V: TRBV2; length: 15; CDR3: CAGQKTVSSTDTQYF; DNA: TGTGCCGGGCAAAAGACAGTTTCATCCACAGATACGCAGTATTTT
J: TRBJ2-5; size: -; D: TRBD1; V: TRBV7-8; length: 15; CDR3: CASSVIRGLQETQYF; DNA: TGTGCCAGCAGCGTCATCAGGGGGCTTCAGGAGACCCAGTACTTC
J: TRBJ2-4; size: -; D: TRBD1; V: TRBV2; length: 14; CDR3: CASSGGTGRGVQYF; DNA: TGTGCCAGCAGTGGGGGGACAGGGAGAGGGGTTCAGTACTTC
J: TRBJ2-7; size: few; D: -; V: TRBV11-2; length: 16; CDR3: CASSLASSGGVYEQYF; DNA: TGTGCCAGCAGCTTAGCCTCGAGCGGAGGGGTCTACGAGCAGTACTTC
J: TRBJ1-5; size: -; D: -; V: TRBV5-4; length: 15; CDR3: CASSLGPGSEQPQHF; DNA: TGTGCCAGCAGCCTGGGCCCAGGGTCAGAGCAGCCCCAGCATTTT
J: TRBJ1-4; size: few; D: -; V: TRBV4-1; length: 19; CDR3: CASSQDLTRSLAANEKLFF; DNA: TGCGCCAGCAGCCAAGATTTAACCCGAAGTTTGGCGGCTAATGAAAAACTGTTTTTT
J: TRBJ2-7; size: few; D: -; V: TRBV6-4; length: 11; CDR3: CASRFRDEQYF; DNA: TGTGCCAGCCGGTTCAGGGACGAGCAGTACTTC
J: TRBJ2-5; size: -; D: -; V: TRBV7-9; length: 12; CDR3: CASSLSGETQYF; DNA: TGTGCCAGCAGCTTGTCGGGGGAGACCCAGTACTTC
J: TRBJ2-1; size: -; D: -; V: TRBV19; length: 14; CDR3: CASSDLDKNNEQFF; DNA: TGTGCCAGTAGTGACCTGGACAAAAACAATGAGCAGTTCTTC
J: TRBJ2-5; size: -; D: -; V: TRBV28; length: 16; CDR3: CASSLGRSGGEETQYF; DNA: TGTGCCAGCAGTTTAGGGAGATCAGGAGGGGAAGAGACCCAGTACTTC
J: TRBJ2-5; size: -; D: -; V: TRBV19; length: 14; CDR3: CASSLGPFQETQYF; DNA: TGTGCCAGTAGTCTAGGGCCCTTCCAAGAGACCCAGTACTTC
J: TRBJ1-4; size: -; D: -; V: TRBV30; length: 11; CDR3: CAWRGGGKLFF; DNA: TGTGCCTGGAGGGGCGGGGGGAAACTGTTTTTT
J: TRBJ2-1; size: -; D: -; V: TRBV2; length: 13; CDR3: CASIALNYNEQFF; DNA: TGTGCCAGCATTGCGCTAAACTACAATGAGCAGTTCTTC
J: TRBJ1-3; size: few; D: TRBD1; V: TRBV7-2; length: 14; CDR3: CASSWDRGGNTIYF; DNA: TGTGCCAGCAGCTGGGACAGGGGTGGAAACACCATATATTTT
J: TRBJ1-5; size: -; D: -; V: TRBV15; length: 13; CDR3: CATSHSNNQPQHF; DNA: TGTGCCACCAGCCACTCAAACAATCAGCCCCAGCATTTT
J: TRBJ2-7; size: -; D: TRBD2; V: TRBV4-2; length: 15; CDR3: CASSQSSGETYEQYF; DNA: TGTGCCAGCAGCCAGAGTAGCGGGGAAACCTACGAGCAGTACTTC
J: TRBJ2-2; size: -; D: TRBD2; V: TRBV9; length: 16; CDR3: CASSASGLARTGELFF; DNA: TGTGCCAGCAGCGCCTCCGGACTAGCGCGCACCGGGGAGCTGTTTTTT
J: TRBJ2-5; size: few; D: TRBD2; V: TRBV18; length: 18; CDR3: CASSPLSSGGRASETQYF; DNA: TGTGCCAGCTCACCCCTCTCGAGTGGCGGGAGGGCCTCTGAGACCCAGTACTTC
J: TRBJ2-5; size: -; D: -; V: TRBV5-1; length: 14; CDR3: CASSLGYGQETQYF; DNA: TGCGCCAGCAGCTTGGGTTACGGTCAAGAGACCCAGTACTTC
J: TRBJ2-6; size: few; D: TRBD1; V: TRBV19; length: 16; CDR3: CASSTGGSGGANVLTF; DNA: TGTGCCAGTAGTACAGGGGGATCGGGTGGGGCCAACGTCCTGACTTTC
J: TRBJ2-1; size: -; D: TRBD2; V: TRBV25-1; length: 14; CDR3: CASSDSLAGAEQFF; DNA: TGTGCCAGCAGTGATTCGTTAGCGGGAGCTGAGCAGTTCTTC
J: TRBJ1-5; size: -; D: TRBD1; V: TRBV19; length: 14; CDR3: CASSRTGDNQPQHF; DNA: TGTGCCAGTAGTCGGACAGGGGACAATCAGCCCCAGCATTTT
J: TRBJ2-7; size: -; D: TRBD2; V: TRBV9; length: 14; CDR3: CASSVGGLVPEQYF; DNA: TGTGCCAGCAGCGTAGGGGGACTAGTGCCCGAGCAGTACTTC
J: TRBJ2-7; size: -; D: -; V: TRBV15; length: 14; CDR3: CATSRDQASNEQYF; DNA: TGTGCCACCAGCAGAGATCAGGCGAGCAACGAGCAGTACTTC
J: TRBJ2-2; size: -; D: TRBD1; V: TRBV10-3; length: 17; CDR3: CAISMLTGTGSAGELFF; DNA: TGTGCCATCAGCATGTTGACCGGGACAGGTAGCGCCGGGGAGCTGTTTTTT
J: TRBJ1-4; size: -; D: TRBD1; V: TRBV4-3; length: 16; CDR3: CASSQGPGQGNEKLFF; DNA: TGCGCCAGCAGCCAAGGACCGGGACAGGGGAATGAAAAACTGTTTTTT
J: TRBJ2-7; size: -; D: -; V: TRBV11-2; length: 14; CDR3: CASSSQGGVYEQYF; DNA: TGTGCCAGCAGCTCCCAGGGGGGAGTCTACGAGCAGTACTTC
J: TRBJ1-6; size: -; D: -; V: TRBV6-5; length: 12; CDR3: CASSNSNSPLHF; DNA: TGTGCCAGCAGCAACAGTAATTCACCCCTCCACTTT
J: TRBJ2-2; size: -; D: TRBD2; V: TRBV19; length: 15; CDR3: CASSPASGYTGELFF; DNA: TGTGCCAGTAGTCCCGCTAGCGGGTACACCGGGGAGCTGTTTTTT
J: TRBJ2-1; size: few; D: TRBD2; V: TRBV5-1; length: 17; CDR3: CASSLVASGSPNNEQFF; DNA: TGCGCCAGCAGCTTGGTGGCTAGCGGGAGCCCGAACAATGAGCAGTTCTTC
J: TRBJ1-5; size: -; D: -; V: TRBV7-2; length: 14; CDR3: CASSLGTANQPQHF; DNA: TGTGCCAGCAGCTTAGGGACAGCCAATCAGCCCCAGCATTTT
J: TRBJ2-5; size: -; D: TRBD2; V: TRBV6-6; length: 14; CDR3: CASSYGRGGETQYF; DNA: TGTGCCAGCAGTTACGGGCGGGGGGGAGAGACCCAGTACTTC
J: TRBJ2-5; size: -; D: TRBD1; V: TRBV29-1; length: 15; CDR3: CSVEPPGQGGETQYF; DNA: TGCAGCGTCGAACCCCCGGGACAGGGGGGAGAGACCCAGTACTTC
J: TRBJ2-7; size: -; D: TRBD2; V: TRBV6-5; length: 15; CDR3: CASFSGRSFAGEQYF; DNA: TGTGCCAGCTTTAGCGGGAGGTCATTTGCTGGCGAGCAGTACTTC
J: TRBJ2-3; size: few; D: -; V: TRBV5-1; length: 14; CDR3: CASSLEAGTDTQYF; DNA: TGCGCCAGCAGCTTGGAGGCGGGAACAGATACGCAGTATTTT
J: TRBJ2-7; size: -; D: TRBD2; V: TRBV7-2; length: 14; CDR3: CATATGLATYEQYF; DNA: TGTGCCACCGCGACGGGACTAGCGACCTACGAGCAGTACTTC
J: TRBJ2-7; size: -; D: TRBD1; V: TRBV5-4; length: 13; CDR3: CASSLQGNHEQYF; DNA: TGTGCCAGCAGCTTACAGGGGAATCACGAGCAGTACTTC
J: TRBJ2-1; size: -; D: -; V: TRBV7-8; length: 14; CDR3: CASSAQSSYNEQFF; DNA: TGTGCCAGCAGCGCACAGAGCTCCTACAATGAGCAGTTCTTC
J: TRBJ1-2; size: -; D: TRBD1; V: TRBV30; length: 13; CDR3: CAWSRGGADGYTF; DNA: TGTGCCTGGAGCCGAGGGGGCGCGGATGGCTACACCTTC
J: TRBJ2-7; size: -; D: -; V: TRBV6-5; length: 13; CDR3: CASSYDPRYEQYF; DNA: TGTGCCAGCAGTTACGACCCTAGATACGAGCAGTACTTC
J: TRBJ2-4; size: -; D: TRBD2; V: TRBV6-1; length: 14; CDR3: CASLSAGGTNSQYF; DNA: TGTGCCAGCCTTTCAGCGGGAGGGACAAACAGTCAGTACTTC
J: TRBJ1-2; size: once; D: -; V: TRBV19; length: 15; CDR3: CASSLPERLNYGYTF; DNA: TGTGCCAGTTCCCTACCAGAGCGCCTTAACTATGGCTACACCTTC
J: TRBJ1-1; size: -; D: TRBD1; V: TRBV27; length: 16; CDR3: CASSYRGGQGWTEAFF; DNA: TGTGCCAGCAGCTACCGGGGGGGACAGGGTTGGACTGAAGCTTTCTTT
J: TRBJ2-5; size: once; D: TRBD2; V: TRBV27; length: 16; CDR3: CASSPRGLAGGETQYF; DNA: TGTGCCAGCAGTCCGCGGGGACTAGCGGGAGGAGAGACCCAGTACTTC
J: TRBJ2-1; size: -; D: -; V: TRBV19; length: 13; CDR3: CASSIASNNEQFF; DNA: TGTGCCAGTAGTATCGCTAGCAACAATGAGCAGTTCTTC
J: TRBJ1-2; size: -; D: TRBD1; V: TRBV19; length: 13; CDR3: CASAGTANYGYTF; DNA: TGTGCCAGTGCGGGGACAGCTAACTATGGCTACACCTTC
J: TRBJ2-7; size: -; D: TRBD1; V: TRBV10-3; length: 12; CDR3: CAITNTGVEQYF; DNA: TGTGCCATCACAAACACAGGGGTCGAGCAGTACTTC
J: TRBJ1-2; size: -; D: -; V: TRBV7-8; length: 12; CDR3: CASSPTSYGYTF; DNA: TGTGCCAGCAGCCCAACTTCCTATGGCTACACCTTC
J: TRBJ2-5; size: -; D: TRBD1; V: TRBV7-6; length: 17; CDR3: CASSSWKDREGAETQYF; DNA: TGTGCCAGCAGCTCCTGGAAGGACAGGGAAGGGGCAGAGACCCAGTACTTC
J: TRBJ1-5; size: -; D: TRBD1; V: TRBV18; length: 14; CDR3: CASSKQGDNQPQHF; DNA: TGTGCCAGCTCTAAACAGGGGGACAATCAGCCCCAGCATTTT
J: TRBJ1-2; size: -; D: -; V: TRBV10-3; length: 15; CDR3: CAIRSDRLGYYGYTF; DNA: TGTGCCATCAGAAGTGACCGACTGGGTTACTATGGCTACACCTTC
J: TRBJ2-3; size: once; D: -; V: TRBV11-1; length: 14; CDR3: CASSAGLDTDTQYF; DNA: TGTGCCAGCAGCGCGGGACTTGACACAGATACGCAGTATTTT
J: TRBJ2-3; size: -; D: -; V: TRBV4-2; length: 15; CDR3: CASREGGTMMDTQYF; DNA: TGTGCCAGCAGGGAGGGCGGAACTATGATGGATACGCAGTATTTT
J: TRBJ2-7; size: -; D: -; V: TRBV21-1; length: 15; CDR3: CASSKDEGSSYEQYF; DNA: TGTGCCAGCAGCAAAGATGAGGGTAGCTCCTACGAGCAGTACTTC
J: TRBJ2-7; size: -; D: -; V: TRBV5-4; length: 14; CDR3: CASSPDSQSYEQYF; DNA: TGTGCCAGCAGCCCGGACAGCCAGTCCTACGAGCAGTACTTC